This record looks at one TCR beta chain sequence and its context. The antigen remains undetermined. This record comes from a study of T cell repertoires in cytomegalovirus infection. Findings and limits, study-wide: Clonotypes of TCR beta that were HLA-C-restricted and CMV-specific dominated the ex vivo response.

Deletions cut 0 bases from V and 5 bases from J, with 10 bases between. The CDR3 is 14 amino acids. Per the germline V gene, CDR1 is SNHLY and CDR2 is FYNNEI. TCRdb fed the reads into MiXCR, producing one record per CDR3 protein. The sample has almost 300,000 distinct CDR3 sequences, around 10% seen once. Source material: PBMCs. The chain is built from TRBV2 and TRBJ2-5, with D unresolved. The sequence was collected from a human donor in good health (CMV status not recorded). Some clones in this sample may be carry-over from other donors' samples. CDR3 amino acids: CASSEAGRRETQYF. CDR3 DNA: TGTGCCAGCAGTGAAGCGGGTAGACGGGAGACCCAGTACTTC.